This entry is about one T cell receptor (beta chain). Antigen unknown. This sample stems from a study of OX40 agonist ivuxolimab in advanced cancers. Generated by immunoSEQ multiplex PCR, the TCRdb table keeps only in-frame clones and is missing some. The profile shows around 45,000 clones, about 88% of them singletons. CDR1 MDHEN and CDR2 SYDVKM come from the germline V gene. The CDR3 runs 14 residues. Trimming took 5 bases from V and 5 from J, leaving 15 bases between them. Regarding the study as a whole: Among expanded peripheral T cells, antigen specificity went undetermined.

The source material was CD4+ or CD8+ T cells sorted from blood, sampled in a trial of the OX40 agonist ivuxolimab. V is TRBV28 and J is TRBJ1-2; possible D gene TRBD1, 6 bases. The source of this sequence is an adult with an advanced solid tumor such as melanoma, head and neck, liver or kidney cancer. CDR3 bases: TGTGCCAGCAGTACACTCCAACAGGGTTATGGCTACACCTTC. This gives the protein CASSTLQQGYGYTF.